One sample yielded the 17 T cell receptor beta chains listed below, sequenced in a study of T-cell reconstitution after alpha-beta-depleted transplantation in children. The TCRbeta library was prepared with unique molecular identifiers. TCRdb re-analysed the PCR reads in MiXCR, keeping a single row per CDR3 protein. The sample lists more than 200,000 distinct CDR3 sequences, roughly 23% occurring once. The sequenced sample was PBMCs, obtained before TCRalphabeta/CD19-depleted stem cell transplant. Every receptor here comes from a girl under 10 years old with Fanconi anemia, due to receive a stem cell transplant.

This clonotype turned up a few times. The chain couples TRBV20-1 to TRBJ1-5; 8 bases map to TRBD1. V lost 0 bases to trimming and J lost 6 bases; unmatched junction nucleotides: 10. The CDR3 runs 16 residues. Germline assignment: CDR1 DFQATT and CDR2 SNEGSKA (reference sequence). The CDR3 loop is CSARDPWDRRGQPQHF. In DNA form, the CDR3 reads TGCAGTGCTAGAGACCCCTGGGACAGGAGGGGTCAGCCCCAGCATTTT.

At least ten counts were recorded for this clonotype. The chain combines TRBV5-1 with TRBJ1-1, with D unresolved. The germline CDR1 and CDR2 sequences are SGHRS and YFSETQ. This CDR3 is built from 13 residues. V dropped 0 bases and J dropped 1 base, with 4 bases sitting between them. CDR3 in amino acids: CASSLDQNTEAFF. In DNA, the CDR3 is TGCGCCAGCAGCTTGGACCAGAACACTGAAGCTTTCTTT.

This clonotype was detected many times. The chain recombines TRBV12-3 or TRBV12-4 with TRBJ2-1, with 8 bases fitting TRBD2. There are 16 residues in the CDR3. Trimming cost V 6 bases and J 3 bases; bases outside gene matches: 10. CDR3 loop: CASSLPQRELYNEQFF. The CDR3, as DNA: TGTGCCAGCAGCTTACCCCAGCGGGAGCTCTACAATGAGCAGTTCTTC.

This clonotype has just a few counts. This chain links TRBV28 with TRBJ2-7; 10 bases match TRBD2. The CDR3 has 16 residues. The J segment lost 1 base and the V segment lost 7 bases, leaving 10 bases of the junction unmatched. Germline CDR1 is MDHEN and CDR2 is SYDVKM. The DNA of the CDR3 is TGTGCCAGCAAAGTTATAGGGACTAGCGCTTCCTACGAGCAGTACTTC. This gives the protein CASKVIGTSASYEQYF. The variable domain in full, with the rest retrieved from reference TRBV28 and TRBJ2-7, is DVKVTQSSRYLVKRTGEKVFLECVQDMDHENMFWYRQDPGLGLRLIYFSYDVKMKEKGDIPEGYSVSREKKERFSLILESASTNQTSMYLCASKVIGTSASYEQYFGPGTRLTVT.

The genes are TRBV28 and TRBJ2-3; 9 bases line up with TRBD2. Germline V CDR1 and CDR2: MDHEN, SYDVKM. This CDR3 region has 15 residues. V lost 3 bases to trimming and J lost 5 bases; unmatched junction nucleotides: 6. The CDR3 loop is CASSFGTSSQDTQYF. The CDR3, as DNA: TGTGCCAGCAGTTTCGGGACTAGCTCCCAAGATACGCAGTATTTT.

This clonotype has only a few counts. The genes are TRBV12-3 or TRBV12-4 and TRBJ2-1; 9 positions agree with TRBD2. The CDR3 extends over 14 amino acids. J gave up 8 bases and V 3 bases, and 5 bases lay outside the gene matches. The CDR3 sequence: CASSFSGSLDEQFF. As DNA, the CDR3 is TGTGCCAGCAGTTTTAGCGGGAGCCTGGATGAGCAGTTCTTC.

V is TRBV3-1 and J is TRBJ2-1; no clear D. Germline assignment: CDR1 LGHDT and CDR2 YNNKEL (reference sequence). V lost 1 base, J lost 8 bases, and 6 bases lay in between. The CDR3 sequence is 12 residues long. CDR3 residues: CASSQAIHEQFF. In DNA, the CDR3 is TGTGCCAGCAGCCAAGCGATCCATGAGCAGTTCTTC.

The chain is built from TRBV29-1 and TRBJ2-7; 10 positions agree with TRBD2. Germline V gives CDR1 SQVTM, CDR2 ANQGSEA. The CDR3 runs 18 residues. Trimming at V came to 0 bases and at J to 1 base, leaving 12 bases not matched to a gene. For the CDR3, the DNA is TGCAGCGTTGAAGACCCGATGGGAATAGCGGGAGGTTCCTACGAGCAGTACTTC. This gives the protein CSVEDPMGIAGGSYEQYF.

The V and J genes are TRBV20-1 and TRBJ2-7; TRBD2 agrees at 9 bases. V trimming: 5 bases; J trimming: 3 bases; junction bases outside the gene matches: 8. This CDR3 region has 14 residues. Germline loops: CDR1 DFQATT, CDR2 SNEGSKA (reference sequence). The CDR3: CSAGKLAGYYEQYF. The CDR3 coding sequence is TGCAGTGCTGGAAAGCTAGCGGGATACTACGAGCAGTACTTC.

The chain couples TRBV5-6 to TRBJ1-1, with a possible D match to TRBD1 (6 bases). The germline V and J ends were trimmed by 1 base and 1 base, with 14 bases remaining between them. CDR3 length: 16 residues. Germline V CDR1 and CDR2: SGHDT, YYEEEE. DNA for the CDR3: TGTGCCAGCAGCTTGTTTGGTGGCAGGGGGAACACTGAAGCTTTCTTT. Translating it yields CASSLFGGRGNTEAFF. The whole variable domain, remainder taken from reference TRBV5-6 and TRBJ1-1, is DAGVTQSPTHLIKTRGQQVTLRCSPKSGHDTVSWYQQALGQGPQFIFQYYEEEERQRGNFPDRFSGHQFPNYSSELNVNALLLGDSALYLCASSLFGGRGNTEAFFGQGTRLTVV.

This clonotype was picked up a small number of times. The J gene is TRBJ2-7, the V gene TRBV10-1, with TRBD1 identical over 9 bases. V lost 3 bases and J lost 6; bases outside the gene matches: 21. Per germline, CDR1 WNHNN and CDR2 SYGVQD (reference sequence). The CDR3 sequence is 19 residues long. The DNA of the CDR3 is TGCGCCAGCAGTGAATCCCGCAGGGACAGGGAGAAGGTAGCTGTCGAGCAGTACTTC. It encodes CASSESRRDREKVAVEQYF.

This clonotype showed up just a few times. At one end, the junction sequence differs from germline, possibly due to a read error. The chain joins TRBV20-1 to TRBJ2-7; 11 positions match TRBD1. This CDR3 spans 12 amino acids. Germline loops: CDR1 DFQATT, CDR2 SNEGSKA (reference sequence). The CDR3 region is CSAREGGTGGGF. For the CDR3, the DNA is TGCAGTGCTAGAGAGGGGGGGACAGGGGGAGGATTC.

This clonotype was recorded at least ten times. DNA for the CDR3: TGCAGCGTACACGAGACAGGGTTTAACACCGGGGAGCTGTTTTTT. Its protein product is CSVHETGFNTGELFF. The chain recombines TRBV29-1 with TRBJ2-2; TRBD1 matches at 7 bases. Germline V gene lookup returns CDR1 SQVTM and CDR2 ANQGSEA. The V gene end was trimmed by 6 bases and the J gene end by 2 bases; junction bases not matched to a gene: 9. The CDR3 loop spans 15 amino acids.

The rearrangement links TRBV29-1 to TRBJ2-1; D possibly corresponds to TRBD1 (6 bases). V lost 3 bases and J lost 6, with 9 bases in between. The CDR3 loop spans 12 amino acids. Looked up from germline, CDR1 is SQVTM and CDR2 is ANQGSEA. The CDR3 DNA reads TGCAGCGTTGAGGGGGCCGCCAATGAGCAGTTCTTC. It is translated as CSVEGAANEQFF.

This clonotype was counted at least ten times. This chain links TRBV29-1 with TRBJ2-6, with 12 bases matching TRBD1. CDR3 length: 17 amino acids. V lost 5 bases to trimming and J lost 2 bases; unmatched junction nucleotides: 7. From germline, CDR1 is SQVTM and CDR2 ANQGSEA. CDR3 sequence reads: CSVYPGTGGTGANVLTF. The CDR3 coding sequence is TGCAGCGTTTACCCCGGGACAGGGGGCACTGGGGCCAACGTCCTGACTTTC.

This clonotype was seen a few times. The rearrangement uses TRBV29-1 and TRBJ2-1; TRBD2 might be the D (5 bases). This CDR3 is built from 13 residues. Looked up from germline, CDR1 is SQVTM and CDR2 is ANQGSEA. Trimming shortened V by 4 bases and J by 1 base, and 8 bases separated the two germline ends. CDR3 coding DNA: TGCAGCGTTGTGACGGGGTCCTACAATGAGCAGTTCTTC. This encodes CSVVTGSYNEQFF.

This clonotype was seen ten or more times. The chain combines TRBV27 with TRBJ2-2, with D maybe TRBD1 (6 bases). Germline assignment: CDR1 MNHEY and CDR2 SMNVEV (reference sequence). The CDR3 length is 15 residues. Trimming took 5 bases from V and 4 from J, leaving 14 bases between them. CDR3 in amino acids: CASSPRGGGTGELFF. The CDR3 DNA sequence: TGTGCCAGCAGTCCCAGGGGCGGAGGCACCGGGGAGCTGTTTTTT.